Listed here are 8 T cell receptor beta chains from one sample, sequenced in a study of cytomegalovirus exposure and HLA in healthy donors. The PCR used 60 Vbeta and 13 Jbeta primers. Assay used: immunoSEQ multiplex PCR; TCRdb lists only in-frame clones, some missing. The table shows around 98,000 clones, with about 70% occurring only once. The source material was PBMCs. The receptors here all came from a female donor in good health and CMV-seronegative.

CDR3 residues: CAGITGGDYGYTF. The CDR3, as DNA: TGTGCCGGAATTACAGGGGGAGACTATGGCTACACCTTC. The chain recombines TRBV6-1 with TRBJ1-2; 8 nucleotides line up with TRBD1. The CDR3 is 13 residues long. From germline, CDR1 is MNHNS and CDR2 SASEGT. The V segment lost 11 bases and the J segment 3 bases; nucleotides outside the gene matches: 8.

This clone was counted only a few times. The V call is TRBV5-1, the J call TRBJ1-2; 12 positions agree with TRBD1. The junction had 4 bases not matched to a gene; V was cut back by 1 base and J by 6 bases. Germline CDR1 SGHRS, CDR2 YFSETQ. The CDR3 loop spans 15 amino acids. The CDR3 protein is CASSLTGTGGDGYTF. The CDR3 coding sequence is TGCGCCAGCAGCTTGACCGGGACAGGGGGCGATGGCTACACCTTC.

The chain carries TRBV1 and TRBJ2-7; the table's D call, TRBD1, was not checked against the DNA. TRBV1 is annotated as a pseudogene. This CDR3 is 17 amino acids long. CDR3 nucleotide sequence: TGCACCAGCAGCGAGAACACGATCACAGGGGGCCTCCACGAGCAGTACTTC. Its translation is CTSSENTITGGLHEQYF.

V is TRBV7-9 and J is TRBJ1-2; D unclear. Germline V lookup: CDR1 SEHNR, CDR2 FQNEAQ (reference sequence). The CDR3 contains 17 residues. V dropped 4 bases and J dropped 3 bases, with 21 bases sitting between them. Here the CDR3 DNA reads TGTGCCAGCAGCTATGGAGTGAGGCAGACCGCGGACTATGGCTACACCTTC. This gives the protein CASSYGVRQTADYGYTF.

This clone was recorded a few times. Written as DNA, the CDR3 is TGTGCCAGCAGCTCAAGATCGGAGGCAGATACGCAGTATTTT. Its protein is CASSSRSEADTQYF. The rearrangement uses TRBV7-3 and TRBJ2-3; maybe TRBD2 (5 bases). The CDR3 contains 14 residues. CDR1 SGHTA and CDR2 FQGTGA come from the germline V gene. V gave up 4 bases and J gave up 4 bases, with 12 bases separating them.

The CDR3 is CAGRTGVQQFF. In DNA form, the CDR3 reads TGTGCCGGGCGGACAGGGGTGCAGCAGTTCTTC. The chain joins TRBV25-1 to TRBJ2-1, with 9 bases matching TRBD1. The CDR3 contains 11 residues. Germline V gene data show CDR1 as MGHDK and CDR2 as SYGVNS. Unmatched junction bases numbered 7, after V lost 11 bases and J lost 11 bases.

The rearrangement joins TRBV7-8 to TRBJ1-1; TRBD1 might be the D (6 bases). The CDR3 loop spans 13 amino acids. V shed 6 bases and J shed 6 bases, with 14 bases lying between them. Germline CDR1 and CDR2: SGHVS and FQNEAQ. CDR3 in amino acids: CASRRRGTAEAFF. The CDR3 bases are TGTGCCAGCAGGCGCAGGGGTACCGCTGAAGCTTTCTTT.

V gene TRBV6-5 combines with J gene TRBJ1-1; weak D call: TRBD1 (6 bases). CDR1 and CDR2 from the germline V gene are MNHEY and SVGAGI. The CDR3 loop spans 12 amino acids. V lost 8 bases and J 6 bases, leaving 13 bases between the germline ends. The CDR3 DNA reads TGTGCCAGCGAGGGGGTGGGGTCTGAAGCTTTCTTT. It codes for CASEGVGSEAFF.